These T cell receptor beta chains were read from a single sample in a study of T-cell memory formation after mild COVID-19. MiXCR was run by TCRdb on the 5' RACE reads, yielding one entry per CDR3 protein. The data show roughly 600,000 distinct CDR3 sequences, more than 15% seen once. The sequenced sample consisted of PBMCs or a T cell subset sorted from them (not recorded which). These receptors were collected from an adult woman who had mild COVID-19 (a few samples of this study predate the infection). Cell type and time point are not known. Both conserved end residues are part of each CDR3. A D gene is named only where the DNA matches it firmly. Clone sizes are given selectively: once, few, many, or a class where the clone is expanded.

few,NA,TRBV7-2,TRBJ1-2,TGTGCCAGCAGTACCGGGCCGCCGTATGGCTACACCTTC,CASSTGPPYGYTF
few,NA,TRBV25-1,TRBJ2-5,TGTGCCAGCAGTGAATTGGGGCAGGCCTATGGGGAGACCCAGTACTTC,CASSELGQAYGETQYF
NA,TRBD2,TRBV20-1,TRBJ2-1,TGCAGTGCTAGGAGTCTAGCGGGAGTGAATGAGCAGTTCTTC,CSARSLAGVNEQFF
few,NA,TRBV5-1,TRBJ1-3,TGCGCCAGCAGCTTGGACAGCCCCTCTGGAAACACCATATATTTT,CASSLDSPSGNTIYF
NA,TRBD2,TRBV11-2,TRBJ2-7,TGTGCCAGCAGCTTAGAAGCCGGGACTAGCGGGAGAGGGTACGAGCAGTACTTC,CASSLEAGTSGRGYEQYF
NA,TRBD2,TRBV20-1,TRBJ2-5,TGCAGTGCTACTGGAGCGGGGTGGGAGACCCAGTACTTC,CSATGAGWETQYF
NA,NA,TRBV4-1,TRBJ1-5,TGCGCTAGCAGCCACTGGGCGGAGGATTATAGCAATCAGCCCCAGCATTTT,CASSHWAEDYSNQPQHF
NA,NA,TRBV11-2,TRBJ2-1,TGTGCCAGCAGCTTAGATTTACTAGGAAGCTCCTACAATGAGCAGTTCTTC,CASSLDLLGSSYNEQFF
few,TRBD1,TRBV6-6,TRBJ1-1,TGTGCCAGCAGTTACGGGGACAGGGGGCTTGGGAACACTGAAGCTTTCTTT,CASSYGDRGLGNTEAFF
few,NA,TRBV6-2/TRBV6-3,TRBJ2-6,TGTGCCAGCAGTTATAACCCACGTTCCGGATTAACCTCTGGGGCCAACGTCCTGACTTTC,CASSYNPRSGLTSGANVLTF
few,TRBD2,TRBV4-1,TRBJ2-1,TGCGCCAGCAGCCAATGGACTAGCGCCTTATACAATGAGCAGTTCTTC,CASSQWTSALYNEQFF
NA,NA,TRBV4-3,TRBJ1-2,TGCGCCAGCAGCCAAGTCGGCGGTGGGGGCTACACCTTC,CASSQVGGGGYTF
few,TRBD2,TRBV24-1,TRBJ2-1,TGTGCCACCAGTGATTTGGCCGGGACTAGCAGAAGCTTC,CATSDLAGTSRSF
few,TRBD2,TRBV4-2,TRBJ2-5,TGTGCCAGCAGCCAAGATAAGGGCGCGGGGGGGGAAGAGACCCAGTACTTC,CASSQDKGAGGEETQYF
NA,NA,TRBV18,TRBJ1-1,TGTGCCAGCTCACCCGGGACCGCGAGTTTGAACACTGAAGCTTTCTTT,CASSPGTASLNTEAFF
few,NA,TRBV4-1,TRBJ2-2,TGCGCCAGCAGCCAATCTCCCTCCACTAAAACCGGGGAGCTGTTTTTT,CASSQSPSTKTGELFF
NA,TRBD2,TRBV5-1,TRBJ2-7,TGCGCCAGCAGCTTGATAGCGGGAGGGCCGACCTACGAGCAGTACTTC,CASSLIAGGPTYEQYF